Below, 18 T cell receptor beta chains from the same sample are listed, as sequenced in a study of blood T cell repertoires in COVID-19. Method: immunoSEQ multiplex PCR; TCRdb's copy keeps in-frame clones and lacks some. The sample includes approximately 410,000 clones, 75% to 90% of them seen just once. Sequencing used peripheral blood. The source of these receptors is a woman in her 30s with active or convalescent COVID-19.

The CDR3 is CASSDGTGGNTEAFF. The CDR3 DNA reads TGTGCCAGCAGTGACGGGACAGGTGGGAACACTGAAGCTTTCTTT. J is TRBJ1-1 and V is TRBV6-4; TRBD1 agrees at 8 bases. CDR3 size: 15 residues. Germline CDR1 reads MRHNA; CDR2 reads SNTAGT. The junction had 3 bases not matched to a gene; V was cut back by 2 bases and J by 1 base.

The chain links TRBV24-1 to TRBJ2-5, with D uncertain. Germline V CDR1 and CDR2: KGHDR, SFDVKD. The CDR3 contains 11 residues. Trimming removed 4 bases from V and 5 bases from J, with 4 bases in between. The CDR3 loop reads CATSDGETQYF. The DNA for the CDR3 is TGTGCCACCAGTGACGGGGAGACCCAGTACTTC.

The chain uses TRBV3-1 (or the pseudogene TRBV3-2) and TRBJ1-2; the match to TRBD1 covers 7 bases. Trimming removed 2 bases from V and 6 bases from J; junction bases left unmatched: 3. The germline V gene encodes CDR1 LGHDT and CDR2 YNNKEL (reference sequence). The CDR3 covers 13 residues. CDR3 region: CASSQQGVNGYTF. In DNA form, the CDR3 reads TGTGCCAGCAGCCAACAGGGGGTTAATGGCTACACCTTC.

This chain joins TRBV6-6 and TRBJ2-1, with D unclear. The ends were cut back, 0 bases at V and 8 bases at J, with 8 bases in the middle. This CDR3 spans 13 amino acids. The germline V gene encodes CDR1 MNHNY and CDR2 SVGAGI (reference sequence). CDR3: CASSYSSYDEQFF. CDR3 DNA: TGTGCCAGCAGTTACTCCTCCTATGATGAGCAGTTCTTC.

CDR3 loop: CASSATLQGGGTEAFF. The DNA of the CDR3 is TGTGCCAGCTCAGCAACGCTACAGGGCGGAGGCACTGAAGCTTTCTTT. The chain recombines TRBV18 with TRBJ1-1, with D tentatively TRBD1 (6 bases). The germline gives CDR1 KGHSH, CDR2 LQKENI. The CDR3 spans 16 residues. The V end was cut by 5 bases, the J end by 4 bases, with 20 bases between.

This clone has only one observation. CDR3 nucleotide sequence: TGTGCCAGCAGTGAAGAGGAGAGCTATGGCTACACCTTC. This sequence encodes CASSEEESYGYTF. The chain couples TRBV6-4 to TRBJ1-2, with D hard to call. Trimming took off 3 bases at V and 4 bases at J, with 9 bases between the two ends. Germline V gene lookup returns CDR1 MRHNA and CDR2 SNTAGT. The CDR3 loop spans 13 amino acids.

V and J are TRBV7-8 and TRBJ1-5; 8 nucleotides line up with TRBD1. From germline, CDR1 is SGHVS and CDR2 FQNEAQ. The CDR3 length is 18 residues. Trimming removed 3 bases from V and 6 bases from J; junction bases left unmatched: 16. DNA of the CDR3: TGTGCCAGCAGCTTTGGGAGGACAGGGAGCGTTGTTGGTCAGCCCCAGCATTTT. Translated: CASSFGRTGSVVGQPQHF.

This chain joins TRBV19 and TRBJ1-1; 9 bases agree with TRBD1. The V gene's germline CDR1 is LNHDA and CDR2 SQIVND (reference sequence). CDR3 length: 15 residues. J was trimmed by 2 bases and V by 6 bases; bases with no gene match: 7. CDR3 in DNA: TGTGCCAGTAGGGCGAGACAGGGGGGCAACACTGAAGCTTTCTTT. This codes for CASRARQGGNTEAFF.

The chain carries TRBV5-1 and TRBJ1-6; tentatively, D is TRBD1 (5 bases). V lost 1 base, J lost 8 bases, and 10 bases lay in between. Germline V CDR1 and CDR2: SGHRS, YFSETQ. This CDR3 is 14 amino acids long. The CDR3 spells CASSLRGLDSPLHF. CDR3 in DNA: TGCGCCAGCAGCTTGAGGGGATTGGATTCACCCCTCCACTTT.

The chain has TRBV18 and TRBJ1-1; D may be TRBD1 (5 bases). The CDR3 length is 16 residues. In germline, CDR1 is KGHSH, CDR2 LQKENI. The V end was cut by 0 bases, the J end by 5 bases, with 16 bases between. The CDR3 loop is CASSPPGGKRGTEAFF. In DNA, the CDR3 is TGTGCCAGCTCACCACCGGGGGGAAAAAGGGGAACTGAAGCTTTCTTT. The full variable domain, with the rest looked up from reference TRBV18 and TRBJ1-1, is NAGVMQNPRHLVRRRGQEARLRCSPMKGHSHVYWYRQLPEEGLKFMVYLQKENIIDESGMPKERFSAEFPKEGPSILRIQQVVRGDSAAYFCASSPPGGKRGTEAFFGQGTRLTVV.

In its sample, this clone was seen once. The chain couples TRBV11-2 to TRBJ2-5, with 10 bases aligning to TRBD2. There are 17 residues in the CDR3. Germline V gives CDR1 SGHAT, CDR2 FQNNGV. The trim removed 0 bases at V and 5 bases at J, leaving 9 bases unmatched. CDR3 DNA sequence: TGTGCCAGCAGCTTAGATAGGGGGACTAGCGTGTTTGAGACCCAGTACTTC. Residues: CASSLDRGTSVFETQYF.

The V call is TRBV2, the J call TRBJ1-5; D is possibly TRBD1 (6 bases). Trimming left V 11 bases short and J 9 bases short, with 17 bases between. Germline V gene sequence: CDR1 SNHLY, CDR2 FYNNEI. This CDR3 has 12 residues. CDR3: CAAGASGGPQHF. The DNA for the CDR3 is TGTGCCGCAGGGGCCAGTGGAGGGCCCCAGCATTTT. The variable domain in full, with the rest retrieved from reference TRBV2 and TRBJ1-5, is EPEVTQTPSHQVTQMGQEVILRCVPISNHLYFYWYRQILGQKVEFLVSFYNNEISEKSEIFDDQFSVERPDGSNFTLKIRSTKLEDSAMYFCAAGASGGPQHFGDGTRLSIL.

Written as DNA, the CDR3 is TGTGCCAGCAGTTCCCCAGGGTCTGGGGAGCTGTTTTTT. Amino acids: CASSSPGSGELFF. The chain combines TRBV27 with TRBJ2-2, with D maybe TRBD1 (5 bases). The CDR3 is 13 residues long. The V end was cut by 4 bases, the J end by 8 bases, with 11 bases between. The germline gives CDR1 MNHEY, CDR2 SMNVEV (reference sequence).

This clone was counted a few times. The same CDR3 arises from other DNA sequences in this sample as well. The rearrangement joins TRBV29-1 to TRBJ1-2; 8 bases agree with TRBD1. The V segment lost 6 bases and the J segment 11 bases; nucleotides outside the gene matches: 2. Looked up from germline, CDR1 is SQVTM and CDR2 is ANQGSEA. This CDR3 comprises 9 residues. The CDR3 is CSVDRGYTF. CDR3 DNA: TGCAGCGTCGACAGGGGATACACCTTC.

The CDR3 DNA is TGTGCCAGCAGTTACGAGGAGGGTAGGGGCTACACCTTC. Amino acid sequence: CASSYEEGRGYTF. The rearrangement uses TRBV6-5 and TRBJ1-2, with unresolved D. This CDR3 is 13 amino acids long. Trimming left V 2 bases short and J 8 bases short, with 12 bases between. Per the germline V gene, CDR1 is MNHEY and CDR2 is SVGAGI.

This clone was counted a single time. CDR3 loop: CASSMGTASNSPLHF. The CDR3 nucleotides read TGTGCCAGTAGTATGGGGACAGCAAGTAATTCACCCCTCCACTTT. This rearrangement joins TRBV19 to TRBJ1-6, with TRBD1 identical over 7 bases. J gave up 6 bases and V 3 bases, and 5 bases lay outside the gene matches. The CDR3 runs 15 residues. Per germline, CDR1 LNHDA and CDR2 SQIVND (reference sequence).

This clone was seen once. The chain couples TRBV6-5 to TRBJ1-2; D is unclear. This CDR3 is built from 14 residues. The V gene lost 6 bases and the J gene lost 2 bases, with 13 bases spanning the gap. CDR1 and CDR2 (germline): MNHEY, SVGAGI. The CDR3 DNA reads as TGTGCCAGCAGATTCCGTGAGAGAAACTATGGCTACACCTTC. Protein sequence: CASRFRERNYGYTF.

This chain links TRBV19 with TRBJ1-2; tentative D call: TRBD1 (5 bases). Germline CDR1 LNHDA, CDR2 SQIVND (reference sequence). The CDR3 is 12 amino acids. Trimming took 7 bases from V and 6 from J, leaving 12 bases between them. The CDR3 DNA sequence: TGTGCCAGTATGGGGCCAGGGAATGGCTACACCTTC. Protein: CASMGPGNGYTF.